This passage covers 9 T cell receptor beta chains from one sample sequenced in a study of spatial heterogeneity in lung cancer. Time point of the sample: sample taken at primary tumor resection. TCRdb independently ran MiXCR on the 5' RACE reads; one entry per CDR3 protein. The profile shows a few thousand distinct CDR3 sequences, 9.8% of them singletons. Sequences were derived from normal lung tissue next to the tumor, sampled at surgery. These receptors were collected from a male donor with early-stage non-small cell lung cancer.

The V and J genes are TRBV29-1 and TRBJ2-5; D is perhaps TRBD1 (5 bases). Trimming took 7 bases from V and 1 from J, leaving 10 bases between them. The CDR3 consists of 12 residues. Germline CDR1 SQVTM, CDR2 ANQGSEA. The CDR3 nucleotides are TGCAGCGCCAGGGTGAGCCAAGAGACCCAGTACTTC. Translated: CSARVSQETQYF.

In its sample, this clonotype is medium-sized. The chain uses TRBV5-1 and TRBJ1-2; no definite D call. The V gene's germline CDR1 is SGHRS and CDR2 YFSETQ. The length of the CDR3 is 17 residues. V was shortened by 4 bases and J by 0 bases, with 19 bases between the two germline ends. CDR3 sequence (DNA): TGCGCCAGCAGCCTCACGCGCTCGACTAAAGCTAACTATGGCTACACCTTC. It translates to CASSLTRSTKANYGYTF.

This clonotype is deemed medium-sized. The V call is TRBV19, the J call TRBJ1-2; D uncertain. The germline V gene has CDR1 LNHDA and CDR2 SQIVND (reference sequence). This CDR3 has 12 residues. Trimming shortened V by 4 bases and J by 5 bases, and 8 bases separated the two germline ends. The CDR3 here is CASSRARYGYTF. The CDR3 bases are TGTGCCAGTAGTAGGGCGAGATATGGCTACACCTTC.

This clonotype counts as medium-sized. The rearrangement links TRBV6-2 or TRBV6-3 to TRBJ1-3; D gene ambiguous. Between the trimmed V and J ends, which lost 6 bases and 2 bases, there was a span of 8 bases. CDR3 size: 13 residues. Germline V lookup: CDR1 MNHEY, CDR2 SVGEGT. CDR3 sequence reads: CASSWQTGNTIYF. CDR3 sequence (DNA): TGTGCCAGCAGCTGGCAGACTGGAAACACCATATATTTT.

The table lists this clonotype with a count of one. The CDR3 ends on some other residue instead of the conserved phenylalanine or tryptophan, so this is likely a read error. The gene calls are TRBV5-4 and TRBJ2-7, with TRBD2 matching over 7 bases. The germline V gene has CDR1 SGHNT and CDR2 YYREEE (reference sequence). This CDR3 is 12 amino acids long. V lost 10 bases and J lost 5; bases outside the gene matches: 9. CDR3 sequence reads: CALGEGLNEQYL. CDR3 DNA sequence: TGTGCCCTGGGGGAGGGGCTGAACGAGCAGTACTTA.

This clonotype was counted between two and nine times. The V call is TRBV5-4, the J call TRBJ1-2; TRBD1 might be the D (5 bases). This CDR3 is built from 17 residues. Trimming took off 4 bases at V and 0 bases at J, with 19 bases between the two ends. Looked up from germline, CDR1 is SGHNT and CDR2 is YYREEE (reference sequence). In nucleotides, the CDR3 is TGTGCCAGCAGCCCCCCGCCGGGGCCAGCTTCTAACTATGGCTACACCTTC. Encoded protein: CASSPPPGPASNYGYTF. The full variable domain, in which reference TRBV5-4 and TRBJ1-2 provide the parts outside the CDR3, is ETGVTQSPTHLIKTRGQQVTLRCSSQSGHNTVSWYQQALGQGPQFIFQYYREEENGRGNFPPRFSGLQFPNYSSELNVNALELDDSALYLCASSPPPGPASNYGYTFGSGTRLTVV.

This clonotype was recorded many times. J is TRBJ2-5 and V is TRBV19; 8 bases match TRBD2. The CDR3 spans 15 residues. The J segment lost 1 base and the V segment lost 5 bases, leaving 6 bases of the junction unmatched. The germline CDR1 and CDR2 sequences are LNHDA and SQIVND (reference sequence). CDR3 residues: CASSSGGDGQETQYF. CDR3 bases: TGTGCCAGTAGTTCGGGGGGGGACGGCCAAGAGACCCAGTACTTC. The whole variable domain, filled in from reference TRBV19 and TRBJ2-5, reads DGGITQSPKYLFRKEGQNVTLSCEQNLNHDAMYWYRQDPGQGLRLIYYSQIVNDFQKGDIAEGYSVSREKKESFPLTVTSAQKNPTAFYLCASSSGGDGQETQYFGPGTRLLVL.

About this clonotype itself: A much larger clone is a single base away; this may be a read error. This chain uses TRBV9 with TRBJ2-3; 7 nucleotides align to TRBD1. This CDR3 spans 13 amino acids. The germline gives CDR1 SGDLS, CDR2 YYNGEE. The CDR3 loop is CASSVAGTVTQYF. CDR3 nucleotides: TGTGCCAGCAGCGTAGCTGGGACAGTTACGCAGTATTTT.

The CDR3 sequence is CASSLDGPTDTQYF. Here the CDR3 DNA reads TGTGCCAGCAGCTTGGACGGGCCGACAGATACGCAGTATTTT. The chain carries TRBV7-2 and TRBJ2-3; D uncertain. The CDR3 has 14 amino acids. Trimming took 3 bases from V and 3 from J, leaving 10 bases between them. CDR1 is SGHTA and CDR2 is FQGNSA in the germline V gene.